Only a few counts were recorded for the clone carrying this T cell receptor beta chain. V was shortened by 0 bases and J by 6 bases, with 21 bases between the two germline ends. The CDR3 extends over 16 amino acids. Germline loops: CDR1 DFQATT, CDR2 SNEGSKA (reference sequence). Each patient came to thyroid surgery without any prior treatment (of any kind). This entry is derived from a study of metastatic and nonmetastatic thyroid tumors. Overall study: Where malignant and benign thyroid patients were concerned, repertoires were compared across blood and tumor or nodule tissue.

Via MiXCR, TCRdb re-called the PCR reads. The sample carries roughly 7,100 clones, 25% to 30% recorded once. The TCR originated in a female donor with papillary thyroid cancer or a benign thyroid nodule (not recorded which). Some clones in this sample may be carry-over from other donors' samples. The specimen sequenced was adjacent normal tissue. The rearrangement joins TRBV20-1 to TRBJ2-7, with a possible D match to TRBD2 (6 bases). The CDR3 here is CSARDRREPRTTEQYF. CDR3 nucleotides: TGCAGTGCTAGAGATCGCCGGGAGCCACGGACTACCGAGCAGTACTTC.